Given below is one TCR beta chain in context. The antigen remains unidentified. The method was immunoSEQ multiplex PCR; TCRdb's version includes in-frame clones alone and lacks a portion of them. Among about 74,000 clones listed, roughly 90% were seen once. These data come from a study of PD-L1 blockade in urothelial cancer. Study outcomes and limitations: Better survival was forecast by a pretreatment blood TCR clonality below the median.

Stated time point: pretreatment peripheral blood. The J segment lost 11 bases and the V segment lost 5 bases, leaving 7 bases of the junction unmatched. The CDR3 totals 12 residues. Per the germline V gene, CDR1 is SGHAT and CDR2 is FQNNGV. Sequencing used PBMCs, obtained around atezolizumab (anti-PD-L1) treatment. The chain links TRBV11-2 to TRBJ1-1; 8 bases are shared with TRBD1. This receptor was obtained from a man in his sixties or seventies with urothelial cancer. DNA for the CDR3: TGTGCCAGCAGCCCGGACAGGGCTCGGGCTTTCTTT. Its translation is CASSPDRARAFF.